The 7 T cell receptor beta chains reported below all come from one sample, sequenced in a study of shared clonotypes between healthy human individuals. Clones were read by immunoSEQ multiplex PCR, and TCRdb kept only the in-frame ones, dropping some. This sample has 550,000 to 700,000 clones; less than 80% occur once, and the top ten carry around 1.7%. Input material: memory CD4+ T cells sorted from blood. Noted subset: CD45RA-negative fraction. Receptor source: a woman aged 30 to 39 in good health.

The V gene is TRBV7-2, the J gene TRBJ2-7; 15 nucleotides align to TRBD2. The CDR3 length is 16 residues. CDR1 is SGHTA, CDR2 FQGNSA, per germline. J lost 4 bases, V lost 6 bases, and 7 bases had no gene match. The chain's CDR3 is CASSRGTSGRNYEQYF. The CDR3 DNA reads as TGTGCCAGCAGTCGCGGGACTAGCGGGAGGAATTACGAGCAGTACTTC.

This clone showed up just a few times. Other DNA sequences in this specimen translate into the identical CDR3. The chain has TRBV2 and TRBJ1-5; a weak D match, TRBD1 (5 bases). The CDR3 totals 15 residues. V was shortened by 4 bases and J by 0 bases, with 10 bases between the two germline ends. Germline assignment: CDR1 SNHLY and CDR2 FYNNEI. The CDR3 sequence is CASSGGTASNQPQHF. CDR3 DNA: TGTGCCAGCAGTGGCGGGACGGCTAGCAATCAGCCCCAGCATTTT. Looking up the rest from reference TRBV2 and TRBJ1-5 gives the full variable domain: EPEVTQTPSHQVTQMGQEVILRCVPISNHLYFYWYRQILGQKVEFLVSFYNNEISEKSEIFDDQFSVERPDGSNFTLKIRSTKLEDSAMYFCASSGGTASNQPQHFGDGTRLSIL.

This clone was recorded at least ten times. CDR3 region: CASSQPGGGQPQHF. For the CDR3, the DNA is TGTGCCAGTAGCCAACCAGGGGGCGGTCAGCCCCAGCATTTT. This chain uses TRBV19 with TRBJ1-5; 8 bases line up with TRBD1. From germline, CDR1 is LNHDA and CDR2 SQIVND (reference sequence). Germline trimming cut 6 bases from V and 6 bases from J; bases unmatched to any gene: 7. The CDR3 has 14 amino acids. Using reference TRBV19 and TRBJ1-5 for the parts outside the CDR3, the full variable domain is DGGITQSPKYLFRKEGQNVTLSCEQNLNHDAMYWYRQDPGQGLRLIYYSQIVNDFQKGDIAEGYSVSREKKESFPLTVTSAQKNPTAFYLCASSQPGGGQPQHFGDGTRLSIL.

Points on this clone: Other DNA sequences in the same sample also yield this CDR3. The CDR3 spells CASSMPRLNTEAFF. Written as DNA, the CDR3 is TGTGCCAGTAGTATGCCCCGGCTGAACACTGAAGCTTTCTTT. V gene TRBV19 combines with J gene TRBJ1-1; no definite D call. Trimming left V 3 bases short and J 0 bases short, with 8 bases between. The germline V gene has CDR1 LNHDA and CDR2 SQIVND (reference sequence). CDR3 length equals 14 residues.

The J gene is TRBJ2-7, the V gene TRBV5-5, with D possibly being TRBD1 or TRBD2 (5 bases each). The germline gives CDR1 SGHKS, CDR2 YYEKEE (reference sequence). The V gene lost 5 bases and the J gene lost 1 base, with 10 bases spanning the gap. This CDR3 is built from 13 residues. The chain's CDR3 is CASSWDGSYEQYF. CDR3 bases: TGTGCCAGCAGTTGGGACGGTTCCTACGAGCAGTACTTC. The full variable domain, completed using reference TRBV5-5 and TRBJ2-7, is DAGVTQSPTHLIKTRGQQVTLRCSPISGHKSVSWYQQVLGQGPQFIFQYYEKEERGRGNFPDRFSARQFPNYSSELNVNALLLGDSALYLCASSWDGSYEQYFGPGTRLTVT.

This clone was found once. The chain has TRBV6-5 and TRBJ2-1; D is uncertain. The CDR3 is 13 residues long. Germline V gene data show CDR1 as MNHEY and CDR2 as SVGAGI. V lost 5 bases and J lost 9, with 14 bases in between. For the CDR3, the DNA is TGTGCCAGCAGTCTCGCCATGGGCGGTGAGCAGTTCTTC. Protein sequence: CASSLAMGGEQFF.

The chain couples TRBV5-6 to TRBJ2-7; 7 nucleotides match TRBD2. CDR3 size: 14 residues. V was pared by 6 bases and J by 3 bases, with 9 bases of the junction left unmatched. Per the germline V gene, CDR1 is SGHDT and CDR2 is YYEEEE. The CDR3 loop is CASTRAGARYEQYF. CDR3 nucleotides: TGTGCCAGCACCAGGGCGGGAGCCCGCTACGAGCAGTACTTC.